The clone carrying this T cell receptor gamma chain was detected many times. TCRdb fed the multiplex PCR reads to CATT. The table lists 11,000 to 15,000 gamma-chain clones, roughly 1.7% of them singletons, with around 30% in the top ten. The sample comes from a study of γδ T cells in repeated Plasmodium falciparum infection. Germline loops: CDR1 EGSTGY, CDR2 YDSYTSSV. The J segment lost 4 bases and the V segment lost 0 bases, leaving 6 bases of the junction unmatched. There are 14 residues in the CDR3. Vgamma9/Vdelta2+ and Vdelta2-negative gammadelta T cells were flow-sorted from PBMC for bulk sequencing.

The receptor was derived from a pool of human donors (malaria-infected and uninfected, not separated). The sequencing input was gamma-delta T cells from blood. The rearrangement joins TRGV4 to TRGJ1 or TRGJ2. The CDR3 nucleotides read TGTGCCACCTGGGATGGGCCGAGGTATTATAAGAAACTCTTT. Amino acid sequence: CATWDGPRYYKKLF.